This record concerns one T cell receptor beta chain sequence. Profiled with immunoSEQ multiplex PCR; TCRdb holds only in-frame clones, not every one. The sample has around 71,000 clones, roughly 86% seen once. The data stem from a study of OX40 agonist ivuxolimab in advanced cancers. This CDR3 comprises 13 residues. Germline V gives CDR1 KGHSH, CDR2 LQKENI. The ends were cut back, 3 bases at V and 7 bases at J, with 9 bases in the middle. The receptor comes from an adult with an advanced solid tumor such as melanoma, head and neck, liver or kidney cancer. The source was CD4+ or CD8+ T cells sorted from blood, collected in a trial of the OX40 agonist ivuxolimab. The V gene is TRBV18, the J gene TRBJ1-4; D gene ambiguous. CDR3 nucleotides: TGTGCCAGCTCACCCCGCTTAAGTGAAAAACTGTTTTTT. Its translation is CASSPRLSEKLFF.